This T cell receptor (beta chain) came from a study of response to subunit inactivated influenza vaccine. Study-level points and caveats: T cells newly recruited by each seasonal influenza vaccination are few, the authors suggested.

The CDR3 spans 13 residues. CDR1 MDHEN and CDR2 SYDVKM come from the germline V gene. The germline V and J ends were trimmed by 0 bases and 5 bases, with 8 bases remaining between them. This clonotype was recorded at least ten times. What it recognizes is unknown. TCRdb analysed the RT-PCR reads with MiXCR anew, one entry per CDR3 protein. The sample yields about 650,000 distinct CDR3 sequences, about 15% seen once. The rearrangement links TRBV28 to TRBJ2-7, with D perhaps TRBD2 (5 bases). Sequencing used PBMCs from blood, obtained about 13 days after vaccination. The TCR sequence derives from a man aged 50-60 years who received an inactivated influenza vaccine. The CDR3 spells CASSLWAGDEQYF. In DNA, the CDR3 is TGTGCCAGCAGTTTATGGGCCGGGGACGAGCAGTACTTC.